The 23 T cell receptor beta chains below all came from one sample that was sequenced in a study of CD8+ T cells in alopecia areata. Sequencing templates came from extracted RNA that was reverse transcribed into cDNA. Sequenced by immunoSEQ multiplex PCR; TCRdb stores in-frame clones only, minus some. The sample lists about 270,000 clones; over 45% were seen once. Treatment described: oral pan-JAK inhibitor, 5-10 mg twice daily. The starting material was CD4+ T cells sorted from blood, obtained around week 54, from a patient treated with tofacitinib. These receptors came from a human donor with alopecia areata.

J is TRBJ1-2 and V is TRBV30; TRBD1 is a possible D gene (6 bases). This CDR3 contains 13 residues. Deletions cut 3 bases from V and 3 bases from J, with 11 bases between. Germline CDR1 is GTSNPN and CDR2 is SVGIG (reference sequence). CDR3 amino acids: CAWSRDNHYGYTF. In DNA form, the CDR3 reads TGTGCCTGGAGCCGGGACAACCACTATGGCTACACCTTC.

This clone appeared a single time. The V call is TRBV7-3, the J call TRBJ2-7; D unresolved. Trimming left V 0 bases short and J 5 bases short, with 11 bases between. Germline lookup yields CDR1 SGHTA and CDR2 FQGTGA. CDR3 length: 14 residues. CDR3 in DNA: TGTGCCAGCAGCTTAACAGGGCACCGGCACGAGCAGTACTTC. Translation: CASSLTGHRHEQYF. Full variable domain (remainder filled in from reference TRBV7-3 and TRBJ2-7): GAGVSQTPSNKVTEKGKYVELRCDPISGHTALYWYRQSLGQGPEFLIYFQGTGAADDSGLPNDRFFAVRPEGSVSTLKIQRTERGDSAVYLCASSLTGHRHEQYFGPGTRLTVT.

This chain's CDR3 is CAIRPRTGNTEAFF. In DNA form, the CDR3 reads TGTGCCATCAGACCCCGGACAGGGAACACTGAAGCTTTCTTT. This chain links TRBV10-3 with TRBJ1-1; 7 bases fit TRBD1. V dropped 6 bases and J dropped 1; count of bases not matched to a gene: 5. This CDR3 region has 14 residues. The germline gives CDR1 ENHRY, CDR2 SYGVKD.

V gene TRBV5-4 combines with J gene TRBJ1-6, with D unclear. CDR1 and CDR2 (germline): SGHNT, YYREEE (reference sequence). The CDR3 length is 15 residues. The germline V and J ends were trimmed by 0 bases and 8 bases, with 12 bases remaining between them. The CDR3 nucleotides read TGTGCCAGCAGCTTGGACAAGGGAAGTCATTCACCCCTCCACTTT. It translates to CASSLDKGSHSPLHF.

This clone was counted once. The genes are TRBV5-1 and TRBJ1-6; no firm D call. V gave up 0 bases and J gave up 3 bases, with 10 bases separating them. Germline loops: CDR1 SGHRS, CDR2 YFSETQ. This CDR3 is built from 16 residues. This CDR3 is CASSLAGLVYNSPLHF. The CDR3 coding sequence is TGCGCCAGCAGCTTGGCCGGGTTAGTCTATAATTCACCCCTCCACTTT.

The rearrangement uses TRBV7-9 and TRBJ2-1; the D gene is possibly TRBD1 (6 bases). This CDR3 contains 16 residues. The V and J ends lost 3 bases and 10 bases respectively, with 22 bases between them. Per the germline V gene, CDR1 is SEHNR and CDR2 is FQNEAQ (reference sequence). CDR3 in DNA: TGTGCCAGCAGCTTCTTACCGGGACACCAAAAAAGGGAGCAGTTCTTC. It codes for CASSFLPGHQKREQFF.

V and J are TRBV10-1 and TRBJ2-1, with TRBD1 matching 11 bases. The CDR3 has 15 residues. V trimming: 5 bases; J trimming: 6 bases; junction bases outside the gene matches: 6. Germline V gene lookup returns CDR1 WNHNN and CDR2 SYGVQD (reference sequence). The CDR3 sequence: CASSKIGTGGNEQFF. As DNA, the CDR3 is TGCGCCAGCAGTAAAATCGGGACAGGGGGCAATGAGCAGTTCTTC.

A few counts support this clone. CDR3 DNA sequence: TGCGCCAGCAGCTCGGACGGAGCCTATGGCTACACCTTC. Its protein product is CASSSDGAYGYTF. The rearrangement uses TRBV5-1 and TRBJ1-2; D gene unclear. The germline V gene has CDR1 SGHRS and CDR2 YFSETQ. The CDR3 sequence is 13 residues long. V was trimmed by 3 bases and J by 4 bases, leaving 10 bases between them.

The V call is TRBV5-1, the J call TRBJ1-2; 7 bases are shared with TRBD1. The CDR3 covers 12 residues. V dropped 5 bases and J dropped 10; count of bases not matched to a gene: 8. The germline gives CDR1 SGHRS, CDR2 YFSETQ. The DNA for the CDR3 is TGCGCCAGCAGGGACAGGCCTTCAGACTACACCTTC. Protein product: CASRDRPSDYTF.

The V and J genes are TRBV18 and TRBJ2-1; D is perhaps TRBD1 (6 bases). The germline V and J ends were trimmed by 3 bases and 5 bases, with 14 bases remaining between them. From germline, CDR1 is KGHSH and CDR2 LQKENI. The CDR3 has 15 amino acids. The CDR3 DNA reads as TGTGCCAGCTCACCCGGACAGAATTTCAACAATGAGCAGTTCTTC. Translation gives CASSPGQNFNNEQFF.

The genes are TRBV6-5 and TRBJ1-2, with D possibly TRBD1 on 6 matching bases. Germline assignment: CDR1 MNHEY and CDR2 SVGAGI. This CDR3 is 14 amino acids long. V was shortened by 8 bases and J by 2 bases, with 15 bases between the two germline ends. CDR3 protein: CASGLRGQNYGYTF. DNA of the CDR3: TGTGCCAGCGGTCTCAGGGGTCAGAACTATGGCTACACCTTC.

V gene TRBV5-1 combines with J gene TRBJ2-3, with 10 bases that match TRBD1. With V trimmed by 0 bases and J by 0 bases, 4 bases remained unmatched. Per germline, CDR1 SGHRS and CDR2 YFSETQ. This CDR3 spans 17 amino acids. The CDR3 DNA sequence: TGCGCCAGCAGCTTGGAGGGACAGGGGTACAGCACAGATACGCAGTATTTT. Its translation: CASSLEGQGYSTDTQYF.

There are a few counts of this clone. The chain links TRBV29-1 to TRBJ1-1; TRBD1 might be the D (5 bases). This CDR3 is 13 amino acids long. CDR1 SQVTM and CDR2 ANQGSEA come from the germline V gene. Trimming took 3 bases from V and 4 from J, leaving 12 bases between them. CDR3 sequence reads: CSVDGGRGTEAFF. CDR3 DNA sequence: TGCAGCGTTGATGGGGGACGGGGCACTGAAGCTTTCTTT.

This clone came up a few times. The rearrangement joins TRBV25-1 to TRBJ1-1, with a tentative D call TRBD1 (6 bases). The CDR3 runs to 11 residues. V was pared by 7 bases and J by 8 bases, with 11 bases between. Germline assignment: CDR1 MGHDK and CDR2 SYGVNS. As DNA, the CDR3 is TGTGCCAGCAAAGGACAGAGCGAAGCTTTCTTT. This translates into CASKGQSEAFF.

In its sample, this clone was seen many times. At the DNA level, this CDR3 is encoded by other sequences in the same sample as well. J is TRBJ2-5 and V is TRBV7-3, with D perhaps matching TRBD1 (6 bases). The CDR3 is 14 amino acids. Germline V CDR1 and CDR2: SGHTA, FQGTGA. V was clipped by 5 bases and J by 1 base, with 11 bases between them. As DNA, the CDR3 is TGTGCCAGCAGCCCTACAGGGCTCCAAGAGACCCAGTACTTC. Translating it yields CASSPTGLQETQYF.

This clone was counted a few times. The chain carries TRBV30 and TRBJ1-6; D uncertain. The germline V gene encodes CDR1 GTSNPN and CDR2 SVGIG (reference sequence). The CDR3 covers 14 residues. The V end lost 3 bases, the J end lost 10 bases, and 16 bases lay between the germline ends. In DNA, the CDR3 is TGTGCCTGGAGAGAACACCAGGTCTCCTCACCCCTCCACTTT. Protein: CAWREHQVSSPLHF. The full variable domain, rest sourced from reference TRBV30 and TRBJ1-6, is SQTIHQWPATLVQPVGSPLSLECTVEGTSNPNLYWYRQAAGRGLQLLFYSVGIGQISSEVPQNLSASRPQDRQFILSSKKLLLSDSGFYLCAWREHQVSSPLHFGNGTRLTVT.

This clone came up a few times. The gene calls are TRBV7-2 and TRBJ2-2; TRBD1 matches at 8 bases. Germline CDR1 reads SGHTA; CDR2 reads FQGNSA. This CDR3 contains 16 residues. Germline trimming cut 2 bases from V and 6 bases from J; bases unmatched to any gene: 8. Here the CDR3 reads CASSLPLGQGPGELFF. CDR3 nucleotides: TGTGCCAGCAGCTTACCGCTTGGACAGGGTCCCGGGGAGCTGTTTTTT.

This clone was counted a single time. V usage is TRBV30 and J usage is TRBJ1-2, with 7 bases matching TRBD1. Germline CDR1 GTSNPN, CDR2 SVGIG (reference sequence). V lost 3 bases to trimming and J lost 2 bases; unmatched junction nucleotides: 6. The CDR3 runs to 14 residues. The CDR3 here is CAWRNRDSNYGYTF. In DNA form, the CDR3 reads TGTGCCTGGAGAAACCGGGACAGCAACTATGGCTACACCTTC.

The chain uses TRBV10-3 and TRBJ2-3, with a weak D call TRBD2 (6 bases). Trimming took 8 bases from V and 1 from J, leaving 10 bases between them. Per the germline V gene, CDR1 is ENHRY and CDR2 is SYGVKD. The CDR3 spans 13 residues. Here the CDR3 reads CAIQEGGTDTQYF. Written as DNA, the CDR3 is TGTGCCATCCAGGAGGGTGGCACAGATACGCAGTATTTT.

The chain joins TRBV9 to TRBJ1-6, with TRBD1 as a possible D gene (6 bases). Between the trimmed V and J ends, which lost 4 bases and 4 bases, there was a span of 15 bases. The CDR3 consists of 16 residues. Germline values: CDR1 SGDLS, CDR2 YYNGEE. In nucleotides, the CDR3 is TGTGCCAGCAGCAAGGTAGGGGGAGCTTATAATTCACCCCTCCACTTT. Translation: CASSKVGGAYNSPLHF.

This clone occurred a few times. This rearrangement joins TRBV10-3 to TRBJ2-3; TRBD1 agrees at 7 bases. The CDR3 length is 13 residues. Germline lookup yields CDR1 ENHRY and CDR2 SYGVKD. With 9 bases clipped from V and 6 bases from J, the junction kept 9 bases outside the gene matches. Here the CDR3 reads CAIQQGLSDTQYF. The CDR3 DNA follows: TGTGCCATTCAACAGGGGTTGAGCGATACGCAGTATTTT.

This clone was observed a handful of times. This rearrangement joins TRBV6-6 to TRBJ2-5; D remains ambiguous. This CDR3 contains 14 residues. The germline V gene has CDR1 MNHNY and CDR2 SVGAGI (reference sequence). Trimming cost V 0 bases and J 1 base, with 6 bases left between them. CDR3 protein: CASSYSPIQETQYF. DNA of the CDR3: TGTGCCAGCAGTTACTCACCCATCCAAGAGACCCAGTACTTC.

The rearrangement links TRBV19 to TRBJ1-2; 9 nucleotides agree with TRBD1. CDR3 size: 13 residues. V lost 5 bases, J lost 7 bases, and 5 bases stayed unmatched. In germline, CDR1 is LNHDA, CDR2 SQIVND (reference sequence). CDR3 sequence (DNA): TGTGCCAGTAGTCCACAGGGGGCAGGTGGCTACACCTTC. It codes for CASSPQGAGGYTF.